Presented here are 7 T cell receptor beta chains from one specimen sequenced in a study of blood T cell repertoires in COVID-19 (dated by TCRdb to about 2020). The library was generated by the immunoSEQ multiplex PCR assay. Here the immuneACCESS table is served through TCRdb, limited to in-frame sequences with V and J called. Missing clones are a known gap in these copies; in checked studies unresolved V genes cover under half, and the rest lacks a known reason. The sample table holds about 370,000 clones, of which 85% to 90% were seen once. Of the sample, 0.95% to 1.1% falls within the top ten clones. The sequenced sample consisted of PBMCs or T cells enriched from blood (not recorded which). Source of these receptors: a man aged 18 to 30 who had recovered from COVID-19.

The rearrangement joins TRBV19 to TRBJ2-1; D perhaps matches TRBD2 (6 bases). Trimming took off 10 bases at V and 1 base at J, with 11 bases between the two ends. The CDR3 extends over 13 amino acids. Per the germline V gene, CDR1 is LNHDA and CDR2 is SQIVND (reference sequence). CDR3 sequence reads: CATWDSSYNEQFF. The CDR3 bases are TGTGCCACTTGGGACTCTTCCTACAATGAGCAGTTCTTC.

Only one count was recorded for this clone. The chain uses TRBV3-1 (or the pseudogene TRBV3-2) and TRBJ1-2; 10 bases line up with TRBD1. Trimming removed 4 bases from V and 3 bases from J; junction bases left unmatched: 5. The CDR3 is 15 amino acids. CDR1 and CDR2 from the germline V gene are LGHDT and YNNKEL (reference sequence). This CDR3 is CASSRPGTGDYGYTF. The DNA for the CDR3 is TGTGCCAGCAGCCGTCCCGGGACAGGGGACTATGGCTACACCTTC.

The V gene is TRBV7-2, the J gene TRBJ1-2; D gene uncertain. The germline gives CDR1 SGHTA, CDR2 FQGNSA. Trimming took off 1 base at V and 7 bases at J, with 13 bases between the two ends. The CDR3 consists of 14 residues. This CDR3 is CASSLEPVWSGYTF. In DNA form, the CDR3 reads TGTGCCAGCAGCTTAGAGCCGGTCTGGAGTGGCTACACCTTC.

This chain joins TRBV5-8 and TRBJ1-4; 9 bases match TRBD1. The germline CDR1 and CDR2 sequences are SGHTS and YDEGEE. The junction had 6 bases not matched to a gene; V was cut back by 4 bases and J by 2 bases. This CDR3 comprises 16 residues. CDR3 loop: CASSLYRGPTNEKLFF. CDR3 nucleotides: TGTGCCAGCAGCCTCTACAGGGGGCCTACTAATGAAAAACTGTTTTTT.

This clone was picked up one time. The chain has TRBV27 and TRBJ2-7, with 14 nucleotides matching TRBD2. V trimming: 6 bases; J trimming: 4 bases; junction bases outside the gene matches: 8. The CDR3 contains 16 residues. CDR1 is MNHEY and CDR2 is SMNVEV in the germline V gene (reference sequence). In DNA, the CDR3 is TGTGCCAGCAGAGAGACGGGACTAGCGGGAGAGTACGAGCAGTACTTC. Its translation is CASRETGLAGEYEQYF.

This chain uses TRBV14 with TRBJ1-2, with a weak D call TRBD1 (5 bases). The ends were cut back, 4 bases at V and 12 bases at J, with 15 bases in the middle. The CDR3 is 12 residues long. CDR1 is SGHDN and CDR2 is FVKESK in the germline V gene. The CDR3 spells CASSLGPGLDTF. CDR3 coding DNA: TGTGCCAGCAGCCTGGGGCCGGGTTTAGACACCTTC.

The CDR3: CASSSGQNTGELFF. CDR3 coding DNA: TGTGCCTCCAGCAGCGGGCAGAACACCGGGGAGCTGTTTTTT. The V gene is TRBV19, the J gene TRBJ2-2; D perhaps matches TRBD2 (6 bases). Trimming removed 11 bases at V and 1 base at J, with 14 bases between. The CDR3 totals 14 residues. Germline assignment: CDR1 LNHDA and CDR2 SQIVND (reference sequence).